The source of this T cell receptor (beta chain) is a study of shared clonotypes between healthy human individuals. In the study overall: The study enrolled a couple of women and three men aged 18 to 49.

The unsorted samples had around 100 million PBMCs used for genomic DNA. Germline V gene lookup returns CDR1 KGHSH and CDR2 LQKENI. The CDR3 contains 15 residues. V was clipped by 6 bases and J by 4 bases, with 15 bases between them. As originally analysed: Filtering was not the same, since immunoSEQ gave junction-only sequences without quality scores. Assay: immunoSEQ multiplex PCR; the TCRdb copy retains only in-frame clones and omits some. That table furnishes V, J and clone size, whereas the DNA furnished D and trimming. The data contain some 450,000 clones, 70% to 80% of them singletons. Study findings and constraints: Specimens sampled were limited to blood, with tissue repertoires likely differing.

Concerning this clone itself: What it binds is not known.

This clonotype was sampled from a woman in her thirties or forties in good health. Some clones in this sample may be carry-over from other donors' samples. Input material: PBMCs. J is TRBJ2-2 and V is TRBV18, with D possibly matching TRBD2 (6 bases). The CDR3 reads CASSPRQGLTGELFF. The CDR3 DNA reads TGTGCCAGCTCCCCCAGGCAGGGACTCACCGGGGAGCTGTTTTTT. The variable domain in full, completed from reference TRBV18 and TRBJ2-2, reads NAGVMQNPRHLVRRRGQEARLRCSPMKGHSHVYWYRQLPEEGLKFMVYLQKENIIDESGMPKERFSAEFPKEGPSILRIQQVVRGDSAAYFCASSPRQGLTGELFFGEGSRLTVL.